Listed below are T cell receptor beta chains from one sample, sequenced in a study of T cell repertoires in cytomegalovirus infection. MiXCR was run by TCRdb on the reads, yielding one entry per CDR3 protein. The data show some 940,000 distinct CDR3 sequences, approximately 31% seen once. Their antigen targets remain unknown. The starting material was cultured CD8+ T cells from PBMCs, obtained from culture after CMV antigen stimulation. The receptor source for this set is a human donor in good health (CMV status not recorded). Some clones in this sample may be carry-over from other donors' samples. Each CDR3 is given with its conserved first and last residue. The order of the fields is clone size, D gene, J gene, V gene, CDR3 protein, CDR3 DNA. D genes are given only for firm matches. A clone size is listed for some rows: how often the clone was seen (once, few, many), or a class if it is expanded.

clone_size: NA; d_call: NA; j_call: TRBJ2-3; v_call: TRBV27; cdr3_aa: CASSFRYTGADTQYF; cdr3_nt: TGTGCCAGCAGTTTTAGATATACGGGGGCAGATACGCAGTATTTT
clone_size: many; d_call: NA; j_call: TRBJ1-2; v_call: TRBV7-2; cdr3_aa: CASSPRIGLISFSNYGYTF; cdr3_nt: TGTGCCAGCAGCCCCCGCATTGGCCTCATCTCCTTTTCTAACTATGGCTACACCTTC
clone_size: many; d_call: NA; j_call: TRBJ2-1; v_call: TRBV28; cdr3_aa: CASSLVSNNEQFF; cdr3_nt: TGTGCCAGCAGTTTGGTCAGCAACAATGAGCAGTTCTTC
clone_size: NA; d_call: NA; j_call: TRBJ1-2; v_call: TRBV5-1; cdr3_aa: CASSSNTANYGYTF; cdr3_nt: TGCGCCAGCAGCTCAAACACAGCTAACTATGGCTACACCTTC
clone_size: NA; d_call: TRBD1; j_call: TRBJ1-1; v_call: TRBV7-8; cdr3_aa: CASNLDNRGLNTEAFF; cdr3_nt: TGTGCCAGCAACTTAGACAACAGGGGTTTGAACACTGAAGCTTTCTTT
clone_size: NA; d_call: TRBD1; j_call: TRBJ1-5; v_call: TRBV6-2/TRBV6-3; cdr3_aa: CASSYARDRGYGNQPQHF; cdr3_nt: TGTGCCAGCAGTTACGCGAGGGACAGGGGTTATGGCAATCAGCCCCAGCATTTT
clone_size: few; d_call: TRBD2; j_call: TRBJ2-5; v_call: TRBV12-3/TRBV12-4; cdr3_aa: CASSLGLAAQYQETQYF; cdr3_nt: TGTGCCAGCAGTTTAGGACTAGCGGCGCAGTACCAAGAGACCCAGTACTTC
clone_size: many; d_call: NA; j_call: TRBJ1-1; v_call: TRBV7-9; cdr3_aa: CASSRSGLMNTEAFF; cdr3_nt: TGTGCCAGCAGCCGATCGGGGCTCATGAACACTGAAGCTTTCTTT
clone_size: NA; d_call: NA; j_call: TRBJ2-1; v_call: TRBV27; cdr3_aa: CASSASGLLYNEQFF; cdr3_nt: TGTGCCAGCAGTGCCTCGGGACTTCTCTACAATGAGCAGTTCTTC
clone_size: NA; d_call: NA; j_call: TRBJ1-1; v_call: TRBV7-2; cdr3_aa: CASSLAAPIMNTEAFF; cdr3_nt: TGTGCCAGCAGCTTAGCTGCCCCCATCATGAACACTGAAGCTTTCTTT
clone_size: NA; d_call: NA; j_call: TRBJ2-5; v_call: TRBV5-6; cdr3_aa: CASSSRQGGRQETQYF; cdr3_nt: TGTGCCAGCAGCAGTCGACAGGGAGGGAGGCAAGAGACCCAGTACTTC
clone_size: many; d_call: TRBD1; j_call: TRBJ2-6; v_call: TRBV7-9; cdr3_aa: CASSPWDRGPSSGANVLTF; cdr3_nt: TGTGCCAGCAGCCCTTGGGACAGGGGTCCCAGCTCTGGGGCCAACGTCCTGACTTTC
clone_size: NA; d_call: NA; j_call: TRBJ1-1; v_call: TRBV6-6; cdr3_aa: CASRPSVQGVWTEAFF; cdr3_nt: TGTGCCAGCAGACCTTCCGTACAGGGCGTTTGGACTGAAGCTTTCTTT
clone_size: many; d_call: NA; j_call: TRBJ1-1; v_call: TRBV6-1; cdr3_aa: CASSEGRHSGTEAFF; cdr3_nt: TGTGCCAGCAGTGAAGGCCGGCATTCTGGTACTGAAGCTTTCTTT
clone_size: NA; d_call: NA; j_call: TRBJ1-2; v_call: TRBV6-5; cdr3_aa: CASSYSPGSTHGYTF; cdr3_nt: TGTGCCAGCAGTTACTCGCCAGGGTCGACGCATGGCTACACCTTC
clone_size: NA; d_call: TRBD1; j_call: TRBJ2-6; v_call: TRBV6-6; cdr3_aa: CASSYPTGDNSGANVLTF; cdr3_nt: TGTGCCAGCAGTTACCCCACAGGGGATAACTCTGGGGCCAACGTCCTGACTTTC
clone_size: few; d_call: NA; j_call: TRBJ2-2; v_call: TRBV4-3; cdr3_aa: CASSQDRSTGELFF; cdr3_nt: TGCGCCAGCAGCCAAGATCGGAGCACCGGGGAGCTGTTTTTT
clone_size: NA; d_call: NA; j_call: TRBJ1-5; v_call: TRBV28; cdr3_aa: CAAGAPYSNQPQHF; cdr3_nt: TGTGCCGCAGGGGCGCCTTATAGCAATCAGCCCCAGCATTTT
clone_size: few; d_call: NA; j_call: TRBJ1-2; v_call: TRBV4-1; cdr3_aa: CASSQGIQQSYGYTF; cdr3_nt: TGCGCCAGCAGCCAGGGGATCCAACAATCCTATGGCTACACCTTC
clone_size: few; d_call: NA; j_call: TRBJ1-2; v_call: TRBV6-2/TRBV6-3; cdr3_aa: CASSYSGNFNYGYTF; cdr3_nt: TGTGCCAGCAGTTACTCAGGGAATTTTAACTATGGCTACACCTTC
clone_size: many; d_call: TRBD1; j_call: TRBJ2-7; v_call: TRBV10-3; cdr3_aa: CAITRDRVPPEQYF; cdr3_nt: TGTGCCATCACCAGGGACAGGGTCCCCCCCGAGCAGTACTTC